A single sample is the source of the 29 T cell receptor beta chains below, sequenced in a study of T cells in Graves' hyperthyroidism and ophthalmopathy. The CDR3 regions of TCR beta were amplified from RNA transcripts. The HTBI set primed first-round TCR CDR3 RT-PCR. TCRdb re-called the multiplex PCR reads through MiXCR, storing one row per CDR3 protein. This table has more than 600,000 distinct CDR3 sequences, roughly 15% appearing once. The sequenced sample was blood. Receptors originate from a man younger than 30 with Graves' hyperthyroidism.

The V call is TRBV5-5, the J call TRBJ1-3, with a weak D call TRBD1 (5 bases). Germline CDR1 and CDR2: SGHKS and YYEKEE (reference sequence). This CDR3 has 16 residues. Trimming cost V 2 bases and J 1 base, with 13 bases left between them. CDR3 nucleotide sequence: TGTGCCAGCAGCTTTGGGGCCGGGGGGTCTGGAAACACCATATATTTT. Residues: CASSFGAGGSGNTIYF.

This clonotype was detected ten times or more. J is TRBJ1-1 and V is TRBV30; possible D gene TRBD1, 6 bases. This CDR3 comprises 13 residues. Germline CDR1 and CDR2: GTSNPN and SVGIG (reference sequence). With 5 bases removed from V and 2 bases from J, the gap between germline ends came to 12 bases. The CDR3 here is CAWDRGYNTEAFF. Here the CDR3 DNA reads TGTGCCTGGGATAGGGGGTATAACACTGAAGCTTTCTTT.

This clonotype was recorded many times. The chain uses TRBV28 and TRBJ2-7; 7 bases map to TRBD1. Germline V CDR1 and CDR2: MDHEN, SYDVKM. Unmatched junction bases numbered 9, after V lost 4 bases and J lost 0 bases. This CDR3 has 16 residues. The CDR3 DNA sequence: TGTGCCAGCAGTTCCTCCCCGAGACAGGGCTCCTACGAGCAGTACTTC. Its translation is CASSSSPRQGSYEQYF.

A few counts support this clonotype. The CDR3 DNA follows: TGTGCCAGCAGTCCAAGGCGGGGGAACACCGGGGAGCTGTTTTTT. Amino acid sequence: CASSPRRGNTGELFF. The chain links TRBV12-3 or TRBV12-4 to TRBJ2-2, with a weak D call TRBD2 (6 bases). This CDR3 has 15 amino acids. Trimming took off 5 bases at V and 1 base at J, with 11 bases between the two ends.

In this sample, this clonotype turned up once. The chain employs TRBV12-3 or TRBV12-4 and TRBJ1-2, with 7 bases identical to TRBD1. The CDR3 is 13 amino acids. Losses at the gene ends were 7 bases for V and 8 bases for J; bases not matched to a gene: 10. The CDR3 region is CASTRGGADGYTF. The CDR3 coding sequence is TGTGCCAGCACCAGGGGGGGGGCGGACGGCTACACCTTC.

The CDR3 DNA follows: TGTGCCAGCGGCCCGACACAGGGACAGGGGGAAGATGGCTACACCTTC. Its protein product is CASGPTQGQGEDGYTF. This chain uses TRBV5-5 with TRBJ1-2, with 11 positions matching TRBD1. This CDR3 has 16 amino acids. The junction had 14 bases not matched to a gene; V was cut back by 7 bases and J by 6 bases. From germline, CDR1 is SGHKS and CDR2 YYEKEE (reference sequence).

Ten or more counts support this clonotype. The chain has TRBV24-1 and TRBJ2-2, with 10 bases aligning to TRBD2. Germline V lookup: CDR1 KGHDR, CDR2 SFDVKD. Trimming took 5 bases from V and 4 from J; bases not matched to a gene: 6. This CDR3 comprises 16 residues. CDR3 amino acids: CATSGSSGRPTGELFF. The CDR3 DNA follows: TGTGCCACCAGTGGATCTAGCGGGAGACCCACCGGGGAGCTGTTTTTT.

This clonotype has more than one count but fewer than ten. The chain couples TRBV2 to TRBJ1-3; a weak D match, TRBD1 (6 bases). With 7 bases removed from V and 0 bases from J, the gap between germline ends came to 10 bases. Germline CDR1 SNHLY, CDR2 FYNNEI. CDR3 length equals 14 residues. In nucleotides, the CDR3 is TGTGCCAGCATTCTGGACAGCTCTGGAAACACCATATATTTT. It specifies CASILDSSGNTIYF.

This clonotype was seen many times. The CDR3 loop reads CASSRLALHNEQFF. CDR3 in DNA: TGTGCCAGCAGTCGACTAGCGTTGCACAATGAGCAGTTCTTC. The chain has TRBV14 and TRBJ2-1, with 8 nucleotides matching TRBD2. Germline values: CDR1 SGHDN, CDR2 FVKESK. Trimming removed 6 bases from V and 5 bases from J; junction bases left unmatched: 6. The CDR3 is 14 residues long. Combining the CDR3 with reference TRBV14 and TRBJ2-1 gives the whole variable domain EAGVTQFPSHSVIEKGQTVTLRCDPISGHDNLYWYRRVMGKEIKFLLHFVKESKQDESGMPNNRFLAERTGGTYSTLKVQPAELEDSGVYFCASSRLALHNEQFFGPGTRLTVL.

V gene TRBV7-3 combines with J gene TRBJ2-3; D gene uncertain. Germline V gene sequence: CDR1 SGHTA, CDR2 FQGTGA. The CDR3 runs to 15 residues. Trimming took 5 bases from V and 4 from J, leaving 16 bases between them. DNA of the CDR3: TGTGCCAGCAGCCACTCCCTAGGACGGCCAGATACGCAGTATTTT. Protein: CASSHSLGRPDTQYF. Full variable domain (remainder filled in from reference TRBV7-3 and TRBJ2-3): GAGVSQTPSNKVTEKGKYVELRCDPISGHTALYWYRQSLGQGPEFLIYFQGTGAADDSGLPNDRFFAVRPEGSVSTLKIQRTERGDSAVYLCASSHSLGRPDTQYFGPGTRLTVL.

This clonotype was seen only a few times. J is TRBJ2-7 and V is TRBV7-2; D is possibly TRBD1 (5 bases). The CDR3 covers 14 residues. CDR1 is SGHTA, CDR2 FQGNSA, per germline. V was cut by 2 bases and J by 1 base, with 9 bases left in between. The DNA of the CDR3 is TGTGCCAGCAGCTTAAATCCAGGGTCCTACGAGCAGTACTTC. Translating gives CASSLNPGSYEQYF.

This clonotype was detected many times. The chain links TRBV2 to TRBJ2-3, with D possibly called TRBD1 or TRBD2 (6 bases each). The germline V gene has CDR1 SNHLY and CDR2 FYNNEI. The CDR3 has 14 residues. The V end lost 2 bases, the J end lost 4 bases, and 10 bases lay between the germline ends. The CDR3: CASSERGASDTQYF. The CDR3, as DNA: TGTGCCAGCAGTGAAAGGGGGGCCTCAGATACGCAGTATTTT.

The rearrangement uses TRBV20-1 and TRBJ1-2; 7 nucleotides line up with TRBD1. The CDR3 covers 15 residues. Germline V CDR1 and CDR2: DFQATT, SNEGSKA (reference sequence). After removal of 3 bases from V and 2 bases from J, the junction contained 9 bases not matched to a gene. The DNA of the CDR3 is TGCAGTGCTAGCGATGCGGCAGGGGGGAACTATGGCTACACCTTC. Its translation is CSASDAAGGNYGYTF.

This clonotype was seen only once. The genes are TRBV19 and TRBJ2-2; 8 nucleotides align to TRBD2. Germline V lookup: CDR1 LNHDA, CDR2 SQIVND (reference sequence). CDR3 length: 15 amino acids. With 1 base clipped from V and 8 bases from J, the junction kept 6 bases outside the gene matches. The CDR3 nucleotides are TGTGCCAGTAGTATAGTTGCGGGAGGTGCTGGGGAGCTGTTTTTT. It specifies CASSIVAGGAGELFF.

The chain recombines TRBV20-1 with TRBJ2-1, with a weak D call TRBD2 (6 bases). Trimming took off 2 bases at V and 4 bases at J, with 9 bases between the two ends. This CDR3 comprises 13 residues. The germline V gene encodes CDR1 DFQATT and CDR2 SNEGSKA (reference sequence). CDR3 amino acids: CSARRGLYNEQFF. Here the CDR3 DNA reads TGCAGTGCTAGACGGGGACTTTACAATGAGCAGTTCTTC.

The chain couples TRBV19 to TRBJ2-1, with TRBD2 identical over 14 bases. Germline-derived CDR1 and CDR2 are LNHDA and SQIVND (reference sequence). This CDR3 has 16 residues. Trimming at V came to 7 bases and at J to 8 bases, leaving 10 bases not matched to a gene. DNA for the CDR3: TGTGCCAGTAACGCCGGGACTAGCGGGAGACTCTATGAGCAGTTCTTC. This translates into CASNAGTSGRLYEQFF.

This clonotype was counted a few times. The chain carries TRBV7-6 and TRBJ2-4; 7 bases line up with TRBD1. CDR1 is SGHVS and CDR2 is FNYEAQ in the germline V gene. V was pared by 1 base and J by 0 bases, with 15 bases of the junction left unmatched. This CDR3 region has 20 residues. CDR3 in DNA: TGTGCCAGCAGCTTAGGCCCCCCCGCACGGGACAGCCTAGCCAAAAACATTCAGTACTTC. Translation gives CASSLGPPARDSLAKNIQYF.

The rearrangement uses TRBV4-1 and TRBJ1-2; D gene ambiguous. The CDR3 is made up of 14 amino acids. Trimming shortened V by 5 bases and J by 2 bases, and 12 bases separated the two germline ends. Germline CDR1 MGHRA, CDR2 YSYEKL. As DNA, the CDR3 is TGCGCCAGCAGCGCCCCCGCCAGGAACTATGGCTACACCTTC. It yields the protein CASSAPARNYGYTF.

This clonotype occurred a few times. The V call is TRBV20-1, the J call TRBJ2-3; D not certain. The CDR3 consists of 12 residues. V shed 3 bases and J shed 0 bases, with 4 bases lying between them. Germline CDR1 DFQATT, CDR2 SNEGSKA (reference sequence). CDR3 bases: TGCAGTGCTAGTTTTAGCACAGATACGCAGTATTTT. Encoded protein: CSASFSTDTQYF.

The chain has TRBV12-5 and TRBJ1-5; D possibly corresponds to TRBD1 (5 bases). V was clipped by 3 bases and J by 3 bases, with 12 bases between them. This CDR3 spans 15 amino acids. Germline V gene data show CDR1 as LGHNT and CDR2 as FRNRAP. DNA for the CDR3: TGTGCTAGTGGTTTCCTCGGGACGTACAATCAGCCCCAGCATTTT. Amino acid sequence: CASGFLGTYNQPQHF.

A remark on this clonotype: This may arise from a read error, as a much more abundant clone is one base away. The genes are TRBV12-3 or TRBV12-4 and TRBJ2-7; 9 positions match TRBD2. The CDR3 consists of 16 residues. Trimming cost V 5 bases and J 2 bases; bases outside gene matches: 10. CDR3 nucleotide sequence: TGTGCCAGCAGTGCCCCCGGGACTAGCCGAGCCTACGAGCAGTACTTC. Amino acids: CASSAPGTSRAYEQYF.

This chain uses TRBV11-2 with TRBJ2-7, with TRBD2 identical over 9 bases. Germline-derived CDR1 and CDR2 are SGHAT and FQNNGV. With V trimmed by 5 bases and J by 5 bases, 10 bases remained unmatched. CDR3 size: 15 residues. DNA of the CDR3: TGTGCCAGCAGCAGAGGCGTAGCGGGAGCAAACGAGCAGTACTTC. Its protein is CASSRGVAGANEQYF.

In its sample, this clonotype was seen many times. The chain joins TRBV27 to TRBJ1-1; weak D call: TRBD1 (6 bases). The CDR3 runs to 15 residues. V dropped 2 bases and J dropped 3 bases, with 13 bases sitting between them. Germline V gene lookup returns CDR1 MNHEY and CDR2 SMNVEV (reference sequence). The CDR3 loop is CASSLGYQGYTEAFF. The DNA of the CDR3 is TGTGCCAGCAGTTTAGGCTACCAGGGGTACACTGAAGCTTTCTTT.

The V gene is TRBV7-9, the J gene TRBJ2-3; the D gene is possibly TRBD1 (5 bases). Germline assignment: CDR1 SEHNR and CDR2 FQNEAQ (reference sequence). The germline V and J ends were trimmed by 1 base and 4 bases, with 15 bases remaining between them. This CDR3 is built from 16 residues. CDR3 protein: CASSLGTVVTADTQYF. The CDR3 DNA reads as TGTGCCAGCAGCTTAGGCACAGTGGTGACAGCAGATACGCAGTATTTT. The whole variable domain, remainder taken from reference TRBV7-9 and TRBJ2-3, is DTGVSQNPRHKITKRGQNVTFRCDPISEHNRLYWYRQTLGQGPEFLTYFQNEAQLEKSRLLSDRFSAERPKGSFSTLEIQRTEQGDSAMYLCASSLGTVVTADTQYFGPGTRLTVL.

This clonotype was counted many times. The chain couples TRBV29-1 to TRBJ2-3; D ambiguous. Germline CDR1 and CDR2: SQVTM and ANQGSEA. The CDR3 totals 12 residues. V was clipped by 2 bases and J by 10 bases, with 13 bases between them. CDR3 DNA sequence: TGCAGCGTTGAATATCGGGCGAGCGCGCAGTATTTT. This gives the protein CSVEYRASAQYF.

This chain connects TRBV28 to TRBJ2-7; 7 nucleotides match TRBD2. CDR1 is MDHEN and CDR2 is SYDVKM in the germline V gene. Germline trimming cut 6 bases from V and 2 bases from J; bases unmatched to any gene: 7. The CDR3 runs to 14 residues. For the CDR3, the DNA is TGTGCCAGCAGGTCCGGCGGGAGTCCCTACGAGCAGTACTTC. Encoded protein: CASRSGGSPYEQYF.

This clonotype was seen many times. This chain connects TRBV2 to TRBJ2-1; the match to TRBD1 covers 8 bases. Germline V gives CDR1 SNHLY, CDR2 FYNNEI. The CDR3 is 15 residues long. Germline trimming cut 5 bases from V and 5 bases from J; bases unmatched to any gene: 8. This CDR3 is CASSLAGGYDNEQFF. DNA of the CDR3: TGTGCCAGCAGTTTAGCAGGGGGCTACGACAATGAGCAGTTCTTC.

To note about this clonotype: A much larger clone lies one base from this, so it may be a read error. V gene TRBV2 combines with J gene TRBJ2-7; TRBD2 aligns across 9 bases. Germline CDR1 is SNHLY and CDR2 is FYNNEI. The CDR3 is 14 residues long. CDR3 region: CASSVLAGRDEQHF. CDR3 nucleotide sequence: TGTGCCAGCAGTGTGCTAGCGGGACGGGACGAGCAGCACTTC.

This clonotype showed up many times. The chain uses TRBV6-1 and TRBJ2-7; tentative D call: TRBD1 (6 bases). Germline CDR1 and CDR2: MNHNS and SASEGT. The CDR3 spans 12 residues. V lost 8 bases and J 4 bases, leaving 12 bases between the germline ends. The CDR3: CASGQGWYEQYF. The CDR3 region has the DNA TGTGCCAGCGGGCAGGGGTGGTACGAGCAGTACTTC.